The 29 T cell receptor beta chains below come from one sample, sequenced in a study of CD8+CD57+ T cells in acquired aplastic anemia. Genomic DNA constituted the template upon which TCR beta VDJ and CDR3 profiling was performed. One entry per CDR3 protein, called by TCRdb with MiXCR from the reads. The sample has approximately 380,000 distinct CDR3 sequences; 55% to 75% are singletons. Input material: sorted CD4+, CD8+, or CD8+CD57+ T cells (not recorded which) from PBMCs. The receptor set was obtained from a human donor in good health, serving as a control.

This clonotype was detected a few times. The rearrangement joins TRBV19 to TRBJ1-2; the D is unclear. Germline V gene data show CDR1 as LNHDA and CDR2 as SQIVND (reference sequence). The CDR3 has 15 amino acids. V was cut by 3 bases and J by 0 bases, with 11 bases left in between. The CDR3 DNA sequence: TGTGCCAGTAGTATCGACGGGTTAGCTAACTATGGCTACACCTTC. Encoded protein: CASSIDGLANYGYTF.

The rearrangement links TRBV10-2 to TRBJ1-2; TRBD1 matches at 7 bases. V lost 3 bases, J lost 8 bases, and 9 bases stayed unmatched. Germline-derived CDR1 and CDR2 are WSHSY and SAAADI. The CDR3 length is 14 residues. The CDR3 nucleotides are TGCGCCAGCAGTGAAGACAGGGTAGGCGGAGGCTACACCTTC. Its translation: CASSEDRVGGGYTF.

The chain recombines TRBV20-1 with TRBJ2-1, with 9 bases identical to TRBD2. CDR1 and CDR2 (germline): DFQATT, SNEGSKA (reference sequence). The V gene end was trimmed by 0 bases and the J gene end by 8 bases; junction bases not matched to a gene: 8. CDR3 length equals 15 residues. CDR3 DNA: TGCAGTGCTAGAGATCCGGGACTAGCAGGGCATGAGCAGTTCTTC. Its protein product is CSARDPGLAGHEQFF.

In this sample, this clonotype turned up a few times. In nucleotides, the CDR3 is TGTGCCAGCACAAACACAGGGTCACCCCTCCACTTT. Translation gives CASTNTGSPLHF. The V and J genes are TRBV2 and TRBJ1-6; tentatively, D is TRBD1 (6 bases). This CDR3 region has 12 residues. The V end lost 7 bases, the J end lost 10 bases, and 11 bases lay between the germline ends. CDR1 is SNHLY, CDR2 FYNNEI, per germline.

The chain is built from TRBV25-1 and TRBJ1-1, with 9 bases that match TRBD1. Losses at the gene ends were 7 bases for V and 0 bases for J; bases not matched to a gene: 6. The V gene's germline CDR1 is MGHDK and CDR2 SYGVNS. The CDR3 is made up of 15 amino acids. DNA for the CDR3: TGTGCCAGCATCACAACAGGGGGCTTGAACACTGAAGCTTTCTTT. Protein: CASITTGGLNTEAFF.

CDR3 sequence (DNA): TGTGCCACCAGTCCCGGGACAGGGAAGCAGTACTTC. Translated, it gives CATSPGTGKQYF. The chain couples TRBV24-1 to TRBJ2-7, with 9 bases lining up with TRBD1. The CDR3 is made up of 12 amino acids. The germline V gene encodes CDR1 KGHDR and CDR2 SFDVKD. V shed 6 bases, J shed 8 bases, and the junction held 4 bases outside the gene matches.

Worth noting for this clonotype: Since a much larger clone is just one base distant, this may be a read error. Since no conserved phenylalanine or tryptophan closes the CDR3, a read error is the likely cause. The chain links TRBV10-3 to TRBJ2-7; TRBD1 is a possible D gene (6 bases). This CDR3 is built from 12 residues. Per the germline V gene, CDR1 is ENHRY and CDR2 is SYGVKD. Between the trimmed V and J ends, which lost 5 bases and 3 bases, there was a span of 8 bases. CDR3 region: CAISQQGYEQYS. CDR3 DNA sequence: TGTGCCATCAGTCAACAGGGCTACGAGCAGTACTCC.

This clonotype occurred once. The junction departs from the called germline gene at one end, perhaps through a read error. The chain uses TRBV2 and TRBJ2-7; D tentatively reads TRBD1 or TRBD2 (6 bases each). The CDR3 runs to 14 residues. Per the germline V gene, CDR1 is SNHLY and CDR2 is FYNNEI. CDR3 nucleotide sequence: TGCGCCAGCAGCCCCGGGGGCACAGACTCAGTACTTTGGTTC. Its translation is CASSPGGTDSVLWF.

This clonotype occurred once. As the CDR3 is not closed by the conserved phenylalanine or tryptophan, this likely results from a read error. Because the CDR3's place on the DNA is in doubt, the DNA is left out and the CDR3 is given as listed by TCRdb. This chain connects TRBV9 to TRBJ1-1; the D segment call TRBD1 is taken from the table without a DNA check. CDR1 and CDR2 from the germline V gene are SGDLS and YYNGEE. The CDR3 is 13 amino acids long, termini counted. The CDR3: CASSLRQGGNGVL.

The genes are TRBV5-1 and TRBJ1-2; D is perhaps TRBD1 (6 bases). The CDR3 has 15 residues. Germline V gene data show CDR1 as SGHRS and CDR2 as YFSETQ. V lost 4 bases and J 4 bases, leaving 17 bases between the germline ends. For the CDR3, the DNA is TGCGCCAGCAGCCTGGGGCAGGGGAACGGCTATGGCTACACCTTC. Translating gives CASSLGQGNGYGYTF.

Details on this clonotype: This may be a read error, as it is one base from a much larger clone. The rearrangement uses TRBV12-3 or TRBV12-4 and TRBJ2-5; D might be TRBD1 (6 bases). V was clipped by 4 bases and J by 5 bases, with 11 bases between them. The length of the CDR3 is 13 residues. CDR3 sequence (DNA): TGTGCCAGCAGTTCTGGGGGCTGGGAGACCCAGTACTTC. Amino acids: CASSSGGWETQYF.

In the case of this clonotype: This may be a read error, as it is one base from a much larger clone. CDR3 nucleotides: TGTGCCAGCAGCCCGTGGGGACAGGGCGAGCAGTACTTC. Protein sequence: CASSPWGQGEQYF. This sequence joins TRBV29-1 and TRBJ2-7, with 9 bases aligning to TRBD1. The CDR3 spans 13 residues. Germline-derived CDR1 and CDR2 are SQVTM and ANQGSEA.

This clonotype showed up many times. The rearrangement links TRBV6-6 to TRBJ1-6; D gene uncertain. The CDR3 totals 13 residues. In germline, CDR1 is MNHNY, CDR2 SVGAGI (reference sequence). V gave up 0 bases and J gave up 16 bases, with 13 bases separating them. The DNA for the CDR3 is TGTGCCAGCAGTTACTCCCCCATCGGCCCTCTCCACTTT. Translation: CASSYSPIGPLHF.

This clonotype was detected many times. The gene calls are TRBV5-5 and TRBJ2-4, with a tentative D call TRBD2 (6 bases). The germline V and J ends were trimmed by 0 bases and 7 bases, with 11 bases remaining between them. Germline V gene data show CDR1 as SGHKS and CDR2 as YYEKEE (reference sequence). The CDR3 extends over 14 amino acids. This chain's CDR3 is CASSLEVRGNIQYF. DNA of the CDR3: TGTGCCAGCAGCTTGGAGGTTCGGGGGAACATTCAGTACTTC.

This clonotype has a count of ten or more. The chain carries TRBV7-8 and TRBJ1-1; perhaps TRBD1 as D (5 bases). This CDR3 contains 17 residues. Trimming shortened V by 2 bases and J by 4 bases, and 20 bases separated the two germline ends. Germline V lookup: CDR1 SGHVS, CDR2 FQNEAQ. In DNA form, the CDR3 reads TGTGCCAGCAGCTTAAGTTTACAGGCTGGGCGGTCCACTGAAGCTTTCTTT. Its protein product is CASSLSLQAGRSTEAFF.

This chain links TRBV29-1 with TRBJ1-4; TRBD1 is a possible D gene (5 bases). The CDR3 covers 13 residues. Germline V gives CDR1 SQVTM, CDR2 ANQGSEA. Trimming took off 7 bases at V and 8 bases at J, with 17 bases between the two ends. DNA for the CDR3: TGCAGCGCCCGGACGGGAGGGGACGAAAAACTGTTTTTT. Its translation is CSARTGGDEKLFF.

This chain connects TRBV7-2 to TRBJ1-3; 9 bases are shared with TRBD1. CDR1 is SGHTA and CDR2 is FQGNSA in the germline V gene. Trimming removed 5 bases from V and 3 bases from J; junction bases left unmatched: 8. This CDR3 is built from 16 residues. CDR3 DNA sequence: TGTGCCAGCAGCCTCGGTTACAGGGGGCTTGGAAACACCATATATTTT. Its translation is CASSLGYRGLGNTIYF.

As to this clonotype: This may stem from a read error, because a much larger clone lies one nucleotide away. The J gene is TRBJ2-1, the V gene TRBV5-4; a possible D gene is TRBD2 (5 bases). Trimming stripped 5 bases from V and 8 bases from J, with 14 bases between. This CDR3 spans 13 amino acids. CDR1 SGHNT and CDR2 YYREEE come from the germline V gene (reference sequence). In DNA, the CDR3 is TGTGCCAGCAGTTTTACCGGACTCTATGAGCAGTTCTTC. Amino acid sequence: CASSFTGLYEQFF.

V usage is TRBV5-1 and J usage is TRBJ1-6; no reliable D call. Germline V gene sequence: CDR1 SGHRS, CDR2 YFSETQ. The CDR3 consists of 16 residues. Trimming removed 2 bases from V and 7 bases from J, with 16 bases in between. The CDR3 nucleotides read TGCGCCAGCAGCTTTTATGAGGGCCCTCCGAATTCACCCCTCCACTTT. It translates to CASSFYEGPPNSPLHF.

Concerning this clonotype itself: Without the conserved terminal phenylalanine or tryptophan, this CDR3 likely stems from a read error. The chain links TRBV2 to TRBJ2-3, with D tentatively TRBD2 (6 bases). There are 12 residues in the CDR3. CDR1 SNHLY and CDR2 FYNNEI come from the germline V gene. CDR3 bases: TGTGCTAGCAGCTCAGAGGGAGGTACGCAGTATTTG. It encodes CASSSEGGTQYL.

This clonotype has only a few counts. The chain recombines TRBV24-1 with TRBJ2-5; a weak D match, TRBD1 (6 bases). The last part of the DNA fits TRBJ2-7 better; the J call may be wrong. Germline CDR1 reads KGHDR; CDR2 reads SFDVKD. The CDR3 has 14 residues. As DNA, the CDR3 is TGTGCCACCAGTGATTCCGCGCAGGGGAGCGAGCAGTACTTC. Translated, it gives CATSDSAQGSEQYF.

A remark on this clonotype: The CDR3 does not end in the conserved phenylalanine or tryptophan, so this is likely a read error. The V call is TRBV7-6, the J call TRBJ1-1, with D possibly being TRBD1 (5 bases). The CDR3 has 13 amino acids. The V and J ends lost 4 bases and 1 base respectively, with 7 bases between them. Per germline, CDR1 SGHVS and CDR2 FNYEAQ. CDR3 loop: CASSSTGNTEAFL. The CDR3 coding sequence is TGTGCCAGCAGCTCCACAGGGAACACTGAAGCTTTCCTT.

The rearrangement joins TRBV6-1 to TRBJ2-3; D gene ambiguous. V lost 3 bases and J 4 bases, leaving 11 bases between the germline ends. The CDR3 runs 14 residues. Germline V lookup: CDR1 MNHNS, CDR2 SASEGT. The CDR3 loop reads CASSEAGVADTQYF. Written as DNA, the CDR3 is TGTGCCAGCAGTGAGGCAGGAGTTGCAGATACGCAGTATTTT.

With regard to this clonotype: A junction boundary mismatches the germline segment, possibly from a read error. The rearrangement uses TRBV2 and TRBJ2-1; 7 nucleotides agree with TRBD1. CDR3 length: 14 amino acids. Germline loops: CDR1 SNHLY, CDR2 FYNNEI. The CDR3 here is CASTKGQNYQPQHF. The CDR3 coding sequence is TGTGCCAGCACCAAGGGACAGAATTACCAGCCGCAGCATTTC. The full variable domain, rest sourced from reference TRBV2 and TRBJ2-1, is EPEVTQTPSHQVTQMGQEVILRCVPISNHLYFYWYRQILGQKVEFLVSFYNNEISEKSEIFDDQFSVERPDGSNFTLKIRSTKLEDSAMYFCASTKGQNYQPQHFGPGTRLTVL.

Concerning this clonotype itself: Since no conserved phenylalanine or tryptophan closes the CDR3, a read error is the likely cause. Because the CDR3's place on the DNA is in doubt, the DNA is left out and the CDR3 is given as listed by TCRdb. The chain employs TRBV5-1 and TRBJ2-2; the D call in the table, TRBD1, was not verified against the DNA. The CDR3 region is 16 residues in length, termini included. Germline V lookup: CDR1 SGHRS, CDR2 YFSETQ. The CDR3: CASSLTTGWYHRGAVL.

Comments on this clonotype: Here the CDR3 omits its conserved ending phenylalanine or tryptophan, so a read error is the likely source. No DNA is shown, since the ends of the CDR3 on it are uncertain; the CDR3 is the one TCRdb lists. The gene calls are TRBV7-2 and TRBJ2-3; no check of the table's D call, TRBD1, against the DNA was made. The CDR3 contains 13 residues when both ends are counted. Germline V CDR1 and CDR2: SGHTA, FQGNSA. CDR3 sequence: CASSLGLARAAQY.

This chain connects TRBV7-2 to TRBJ2-1; D perhaps matches TRBD2 (7 bases). The CDR3 contains 15 residues. V lost 4 bases and J 9 bases, leaving 19 bases between the germline ends. The germline gives CDR1 SGHTA, CDR2 FQGNSA. CDR3 in DNA: TGTGCCAGCAGCTCGCGGGGGTATCAGGACAGTGAGCAGTTCTTC. Its protein is CASSSRGYQDSEQFF.

The chain joins TRBV10-3 to TRBJ1-1; 7 nucleotides line up with TRBD1. J gave up 14 bases and V 0 bases, and 18 bases lay outside the gene matches. Germline lookup yields CDR1 ENHRY and CDR2 SYGVKD. The CDR3 spans 16 residues. CDR3 residues: CAISESEGQKTGELFF. As DNA, the CDR3 is TGTGCCATCAGTGAGTCCGAGGGACAGAAGACCGGGGAGCTGTTCTTT.

This clonotype was seen once. The V gene is TRBV20-1, the J gene TRBJ2-7; unclear D gene. Trimming left V 6 bases short and J 2 bases short, with 20 bases between. The CDR3 extends over 15 amino acids. Germline V gene data show CDR1 as DFQATT and CDR2 as SNEGSKA (reference sequence). The chain's CDR3 is CSALNPNTQTYEQYF. CDR3 coding DNA: TGCAGTGCACTTAACCCGAATACACAGACCTACGAGCAGTACTTC.